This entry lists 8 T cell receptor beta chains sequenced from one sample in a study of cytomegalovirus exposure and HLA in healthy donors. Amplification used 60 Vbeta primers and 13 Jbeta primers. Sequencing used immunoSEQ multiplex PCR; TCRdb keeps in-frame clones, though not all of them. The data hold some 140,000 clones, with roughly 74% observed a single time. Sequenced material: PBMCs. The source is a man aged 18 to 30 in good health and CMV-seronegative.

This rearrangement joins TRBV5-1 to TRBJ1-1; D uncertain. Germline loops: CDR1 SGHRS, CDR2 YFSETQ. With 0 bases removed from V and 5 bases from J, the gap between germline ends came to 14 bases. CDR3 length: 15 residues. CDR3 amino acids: CASSLEEHTWTEAFF. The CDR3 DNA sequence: TGCGCCAGCAGCTTGGAAGAACACACGTGGACTGAAGCTTTCTTT.

CDR3 sequence reads: CASSPDRGAPEFGYTF. The CDR3 region has the DNA TGTGCCAGTAGTCCTGACAGGGGGGCTCCAGAATTCGGCTACACCTTC. V gene TRBV19 combines with J gene TRBJ1-2, with 9 bases identical to TRBD1. There are 16 residues in the CDR3. V gave up 5 bases and J gave up 8 bases; unmatched junction bases: 15. In germline, CDR1 is LNHDA, CDR2 SQIVND (reference sequence).

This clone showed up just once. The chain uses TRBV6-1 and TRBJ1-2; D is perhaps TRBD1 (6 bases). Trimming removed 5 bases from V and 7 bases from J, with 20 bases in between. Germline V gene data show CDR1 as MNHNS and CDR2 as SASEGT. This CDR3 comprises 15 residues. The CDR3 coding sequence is TGTGCCAGCAGTTTACAGGGAGTAGATATCCGTGGCTACACCTTC. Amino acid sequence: CASSLQGVDIRGYTF.

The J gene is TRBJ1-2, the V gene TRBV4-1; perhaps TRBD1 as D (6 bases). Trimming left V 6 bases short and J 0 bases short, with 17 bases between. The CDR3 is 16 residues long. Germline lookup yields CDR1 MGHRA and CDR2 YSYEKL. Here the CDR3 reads CASSPVDSLTNYGYTF. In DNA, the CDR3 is TGCGCCAGCAGTCCCGTGGACAGCCTGACTAACTATGGCTACACCTTC.

The CDR3 region is CASKPGTGDYGYTF. CDR3 coding DNA: TGCGCCAGCAAGCCCGGCACAGGCGACTATGGCTACACCTTC. The rearrangement uses TRBV5-1 and TRBJ1-2, with D maybe TRBD1 (5 bases). Trimming pared 6 bases from V and 3 bases from J, leaving 15 bases between. CDR1 is SGHRS, CDR2 YFSETQ, per germline. This CDR3 has 14 residues. Full variable domain (outside the CDR3, taken from reference TRBV5-1 and TRBJ1-2): KAGVTQTPRYLIKTRGQQVTLSCSPISGHRSVSWYQQTPGQGLQFLFEYFSETQRNKGNFPGRFSGRQFSNSRSEMNVSTLELGDSALYLCASKPGTGDYGYTFGSGTRLTVV.

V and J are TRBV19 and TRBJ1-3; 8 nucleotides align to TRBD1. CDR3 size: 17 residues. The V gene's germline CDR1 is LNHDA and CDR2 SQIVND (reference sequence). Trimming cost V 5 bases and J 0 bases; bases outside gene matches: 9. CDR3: CASSRRDRMSSGNTIYF. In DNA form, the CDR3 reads TGTGCCAGTAGTCGTCGGGACAGGATGAGCTCTGGAAACACCATATATTTT.

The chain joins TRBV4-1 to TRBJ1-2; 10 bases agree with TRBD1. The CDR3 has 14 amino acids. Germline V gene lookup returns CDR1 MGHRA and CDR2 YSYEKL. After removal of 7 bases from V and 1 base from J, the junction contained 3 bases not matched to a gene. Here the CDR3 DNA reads TGCGCCAGCACCCGGACAGGGGGTAACTATGGCTACACCTTC. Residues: CASTRTGGNYGYTF.

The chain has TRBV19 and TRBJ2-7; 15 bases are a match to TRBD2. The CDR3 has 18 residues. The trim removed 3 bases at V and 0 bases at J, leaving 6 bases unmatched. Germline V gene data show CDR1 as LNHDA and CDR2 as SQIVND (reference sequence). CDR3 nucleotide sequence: TGTGCCAGTAGTATGAGGACTAGCGGGGGGGAGAGCTCCTACGAGCAGTACGTC. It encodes CASSMRTSGGESSYEQYV.